Presented here are 30 T cell receptor beta chains from one specimen sequenced in a study of T cells expressing NK-cell markers (dated by TCRdb to about 2020). Library prep was done by 5' RACE. The reads were generated on an Illumina HiSeq 2000. Reads reprocessed by TCRdb are summarized as one entry per CDR3 protein sequence, and DNA is absent. The table for this sample lists hundreds of thousands of distinct CDR3 sequences. Under 6.5% of the sample belongs to the ten largest clones. Material: blood T cells: a sorted CD56 or NKG2C T cell subset, CD4+ or CD8+ T cells, or bulk PBMC T cells (not recorded which). The receptors originated from a man aged 18-75 years in good health.

The CDR3 sequence is CASSQDPGQGANYGYTF. The chain has TRBV4-2 and TRBJ1-2; TCRdb lists TRBD1, though no DNA is available to test this call. The germline V gene has CDR1 LGHNA and CDR2 YNFKEQ. This CDR3 has 17 residues.

The rearrangement uses TRBV2 and TRBJ2-7; TCRdb calls TRBD1, which cannot be checked without DNA. The CDR3 is made up of 15 amino acids. Germline CDR1 reads SNHLY; CDR2 reads FYNNEI. The CDR3 here is CASSEFGRGTYEQYF.

This chain connects TRBV29-1 to TRBJ1-2; the TRBD1 assignment by TCRdb is unverifiable without DNA. Germline CDR1 is SQVTM and CDR2 is ANQGSEA. CDR3 length equals 12 residues. The CDR3 loop reads CSARGLLYGYTF.

This chain links TRBV5-1 with TRBJ2-7; TCRdb indicates TRBD2, and absent DNA this call remains unverified. The CDR3 is 14 amino acids. The V gene's germline CDR1 is SGHRS and CDR2 YFSETQ. The CDR3: CASSPGGGTYEQYF.

The V and J genes are TRBV27 and TRBJ1-6; the D call from TCRdb, TRBD1, cannot be confirmed without DNA. This CDR3 spans 15 amino acids. Germline-derived CDR1 and CDR2 are MNHEY and SMNVEV (reference sequence). CDR3 sequence: CASRPYRDNDSPLHF.

The chain is built from TRBV12-3 or TRBV12-4 and TRBJ2-3. The CDR3 consists of 15 residues. The CDR3 sequence is CASSFSLGLSDTQYF.

The chain uses TRBV5-6 and TRBJ2-1; there is no DNA to check the TCRdb D call of TRBD1. The CDR3 has 14 amino acids. Germline assignment: CDR1 SGHDT and CDR2 YYEEEE. The CDR3 sequence is CASSLVDRGNEQFF.

The chain uses TRBV7-2 and TRBJ1-2; the TCRdb call, TRBD1, lacks DNA for checking. Germline-derived CDR1 and CDR2 are SGHTA and FQGNSA. The CDR3 totals 14 residues. CDR3 residues: CASSQPRDRDGYTF.

V usage is TRBV19 and J usage is TRBJ1-1. The CDR3 loop spans 13 amino acids. CDR1 LNHDA and CDR2 SQIVND come from the germline V gene (reference sequence). The CDR3 here is CASSIGKGLRAFF.

The gene calls are TRBV11-2 and TRBJ2-5; TCRdb outputs TRBD1, but without DNA this stays unchecked. CDR1 is SGHAT and CDR2 is FQNNGV in the germline V gene. This CDR3 comprises 15 residues. The CDR3 spells CASSLVFGQGGTQYF.

The chain uses TRBV30 and TRBJ2-2. The CDR3 has 14 residues. CDR1 GTSNPN and CDR2 SVGIG come from the germline V gene (reference sequence). The CDR3: CAWSGRRNTGELFF.

The V gene is TRBV21-1, the J gene TRBJ1-5; with no DNA, the TCRdb D assignment of TRBD1 cannot be verified. TRBV21-1 is designated a pseudogene. This CDR3 is built from 16 residues. CDR3 region: CASSNQIGTANQPQHF.

The J gene is TRBJ2-1, the V gene TRBV7-8; TCRdb's D gene call, TRBD2, goes unchecked for lack of DNA. The CDR3 is 15 residues long. Per the germline V gene, CDR1 is SGHVS and CDR2 is FQNEAQ. The CDR3 reads CASRGSSGDYNEQFF.

V is TRBV6-2 or TRBV6-3 and J is TRBJ2-7; with no DNA, the TCRdb D assignment of TRBD1 cannot be verified. The germline CDR1 and CDR2 sequences are MNHEY and SVGEGT. The CDR3 extends over 13 amino acids. This CDR3 reads CASSGQGTGEQYF.

V is TRBV6-1 and J is TRBJ2-7; as DNA is missing, the TRBD1 call by TCRdb cannot be tested. CDR1 MNHNS and CDR2 SASEGT come from the germline V gene. The CDR3 sequence is 14 residues long. CDR3 loop: CASREGSPPYEQYF.

The chain uses TRBV7-9 and TRBJ2-2; as DNA is missing, the TRBD2 call by TCRdb cannot be tested. This CDR3 has 17 amino acids. The germline V gene has CDR1 SEHNR and CDR2 FQNEAQ (reference sequence). The CDR3 protein is CASSMDRDFSNTGELFF.

The rearrangement joins TRBV6-6 to TRBJ2-7; the D call of TRBD2 rests on TCRdb alone, since no DNA is present to check it. The germline V gene has CDR1 MNHNY and CDR2 SVGAGI (reference sequence). CDR3 length equals 13 residues. CDR3 loop: CASSVRGEDEQYF.

The chain employs TRBV7-6 and TRBJ2-3. The CDR3 is made up of 14 amino acids. Germline V lookup: CDR1 SGHVS, CDR2 FNYEAQ. The CDR3 protein is CASLEAYPSNTQYF.

The rearrangement uses TRBV6-1 and TRBJ2-1; TCRdb's D call, TRBD1, is unchecked because there is no DNA. CDR1 is MNHNS and CDR2 is SASEGT in the germline V gene. The CDR3 totals 15 residues. The CDR3 region is CASSEAGGSPREQFF.

The CDR3: CASSLGTGTLHF. The chain joins TRBV7-9 to TRBJ1-6; TCRdb calls TRBD1, which cannot be checked without DNA. This CDR3 region has 12 residues. The germline V gene encodes CDR1 SEHNR and CDR2 FQNEAQ (reference sequence).

The chain's CDR3 is CASSPGQGDWGNTEAFF. The V gene is TRBV19, the J gene TRBJ1-1; TCRdb proposes TRBD1, but this gene call is untestable without DNA. This CDR3 comprises 17 residues. Germline V gene sequence: CDR1 LNHDA, CDR2 SQIVND (reference sequence).

The chain has TRBV7-2 and TRBJ1-1; TCRdb's D gene call, TRBD1, goes unchecked for lack of DNA. Looked up from germline, CDR1 is SGHTA and CDR2 is FQGNSA. The CDR3 has 14 amino acids. The CDR3 spells CASSRDRGGTEAFF.

The chain has TRBV5-1 and TRBJ1-1. CDR1 is SGHRS, CDR2 YFSETQ, per germline. This CDR3 spans 12 amino acids. CDR3 in amino acids: CASSGSDDRAFF.

The V call is TRBV7-2, the J call TRBJ2-7; TCRdb names TRBD1, which stays unverified in the absence of DNA. The CDR3 is made up of 15 amino acids. The germline V gene encodes CDR1 SGHTA and CDR2 FQGNSA. CDR3 loop: CASSVRGQGAYEQYF.

The V gene is TRBV12-3 or TRBV12-4, the J gene TRBJ2-5; TCRdb designates TRBD2, a call that cannot be tested without DNA. CDR3 length: 20 residues. CDR3: CASSLIRGRLAGGKQETQYF.

This rearrangement joins TRBV20-1 to TRBJ2-1; the D gene TCRdb calls, TRBD2, cannot be checked with no DNA. The CDR3 is 13 amino acids. CDR1 is DFQATT, CDR2 SNEGSKA, per germline (reference sequence). CDR3 region: CSARGSGGWEQFF.

The rearrangement uses TRBV5-4 and TRBJ2-5; TCRdb's D gene call, TRBD1, goes unchecked for lack of DNA. This CDR3 contains 15 residues. Germline V gives CDR1 SGHNT, CDR2 YYREEE (reference sequence). The CDR3 reads CASSPGPLIQETQYF. Supplemented by reference TRBV5-4 and TRBJ2-5, the full variable domain reads ETGVTQSPTHLIKTRGQQVTLRCSSQSGHNTVSWYQQALGQGPQFIFQYYREEENGRGNFPPRFSGLQFPNYSSELNVNALELDDSALYLCASSPGPLIQETQYFGPGTRLLVL.

This chain connects TRBV29-1 to TRBJ1-2; with no DNA, the TCRdb D assignment of TRBD1 cannot be verified. This CDR3 has 14 residues. Looked up from germline, CDR1 is SQVTM and CDR2 is ANQGSEA. CDR3 in amino acids: CSVVDRGASYGYTF. Full variable domain (remainder filled in from reference TRBV29-1 and TRBJ1-2): SAVISQKPSRDICQRGTSLTIQCQVDSQVTMMFWYRQQPGQSLTLIATANQGSEATYESGFVIDKFPISRPNLTFSTLTVSNMSPEDSSIYLCSVVDRGASYGYTFGSGTRLTVV.

CDR3: CATSLGGDPRLSTDTQYF. The J gene is TRBJ2-3, the V gene TRBV24-1; absent DNA, TCRdb's TRBD2 call cannot be checked. This CDR3 region has 18 residues. The germline V gene encodes CDR1 KGHDR and CDR2 SFDVKD.

V is TRBV19 and J is TRBJ2-3; lacking DNA, the TRBD2 call made by TCRdb goes unchecked. This CDR3 spans 15 amino acids. Germline values: CDR1 LNHDA, CDR2 SQIVND (reference sequence). CDR3 in amino acids: CASTLSGSSTDTQYF. The whole variable domain, remainder taken from reference TRBV19 and TRBJ2-3, is DGGITQSPKYLFRKEGQNVTLSCEQNLNHDAMYWYRQDPGQGLRLIYYSQIVNDFQKGDIAEGYSVSREKKESFPLTVTSAQKNPTAFYLCASTLSGSSTDTQYFGPGTRLTVL.